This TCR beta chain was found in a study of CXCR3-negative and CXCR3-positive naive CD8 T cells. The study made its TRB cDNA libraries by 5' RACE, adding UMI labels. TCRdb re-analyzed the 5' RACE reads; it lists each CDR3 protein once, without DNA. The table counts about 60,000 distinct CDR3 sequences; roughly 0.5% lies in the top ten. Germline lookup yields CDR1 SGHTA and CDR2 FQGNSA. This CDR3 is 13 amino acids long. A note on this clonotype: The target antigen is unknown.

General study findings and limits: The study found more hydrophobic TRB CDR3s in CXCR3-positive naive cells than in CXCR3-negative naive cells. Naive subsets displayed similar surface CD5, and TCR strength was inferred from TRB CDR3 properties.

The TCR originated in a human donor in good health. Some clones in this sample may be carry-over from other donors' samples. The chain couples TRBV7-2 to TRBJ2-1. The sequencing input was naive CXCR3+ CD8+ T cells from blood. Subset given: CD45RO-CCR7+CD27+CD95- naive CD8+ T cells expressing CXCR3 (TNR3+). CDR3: CASSTSVHNEQFF.